Presented here are 32 T cell receptor beta chains from one specimen sequenced in a study of blood T cells in healthy people across ages. A second PCR of roughly 7 to 11 cycles used a sample-barcoded 5' primer and a J-beta primer mix. One entry per CDR3 protein results from TCRdb running MiXCR on the 5' RACE reads. The table includes around 1.5 million distinct CDR3 sequences, roughly 45% detected once. Sequenced sample: blood. These receptors originate from a woman aged 18 to 35 in good health.

The chain has TRBV20-1 and TRBJ2-3; D perhaps matches TRBD2 (6 bases). V was cut by 6 bases and J by 2 bases, with 15 bases left in between. Germline V CDR1 and CDR2: DFQATT, SNEGSKA (reference sequence). This CDR3 has 14 amino acids. The CDR3 loop is CSAGEGGNTDTQYF. For the CDR3, the DNA is TGCAGTGCAGGAGAGGGCGGGAACACAGATACGCAGTATTTT.

The chain joins TRBV27 to TRBJ2-1; unclear D gene. The ends were cut back, 6 bases at V and 3 bases at J, with 15 bases in the middle. Germline CDR1 and CDR2: MNHEY and SMNVEV (reference sequence). The CDR3 length is 15 residues. DNA of the CDR3: TGTGCCAGCAGCCCTAGTAGTGGGCTCTACAATGAGCAGTTCTTC. It is translated as CASSPSSGLYNEQFF.

This chain links TRBV7-7 with TRBJ1-4, with D maybe TRBD1 (5 bases). The CDR3 is made up of 15 amino acids. The V end lost 5 bases, the J end lost 8 bases, and 18 bases lay between the germline ends. Germline CDR1 and CDR2: SSHAT and FNYEAQ (reference sequence). In nucleotides, the CDR3 is TGTGCCAGCAGCCCCGGGTCCGGGGCTCAGGAAAAACTGTTTTTT. It yields the protein CASSPGSGAQEKLFF.

Only a few counts were recorded for this clonotype. The chain employs TRBV2 and TRBJ2-7; D perhaps matches TRBD1 (5 bases). Trimming cost V 7 bases and J 5 bases, with 9 bases left between them. Germline V gene data show CDR1 as SNHLY and CDR2 as FYNNEI. The CDR3 has 11 amino acids. CDR3 sequence reads: CASMAGHEQYF. In DNA, the CDR3 is TGTGCCAGCATGGCAGGGCACGAGCAGTACTTC.

The chain couples TRBV2 to TRBJ1-5; maybe TRBD1 (6 bases). The germline V gene has CDR1 SNHLY and CDR2 FYNNEI. Trimming left V 1 base short and J 0 bases short, with 10 bases between. The CDR3 is 16 amino acids. The CDR3 protein is CASSEGGTSSNQPQHF. CDR3 in DNA: TGTGCCAGCAGTGAAGGAGGGACAAGTAGCAATCAGCCCCAGCATTTT.

This clonotype was counted many times. The V call is TRBV3-1, the J call TRBJ2-5; the D gene is possibly TRBD2 (6 bases). Germline V gives CDR1 LGHDT, CDR2 YNNKEL (reference sequence). V was clipped by 1 base and J by 1 base, with 10 bases between them. This CDR3 comprises 15 residues. The CDR3 loop reads CASSQVISGQETQYF. The CDR3 region has the DNA TGTGCCAGCAGCCAAGTTATTAGCGGCCAAGAGACCCAGTACTTC.

This clonotype was seen a few times. The chain joins TRBV20-1 to TRBJ2-1; 7 positions match TRBD2. This CDR3 contains 15 residues. The germline V gene encodes CDR1 DFQATT and CDR2 SNEGSKA (reference sequence). V shed 3 bases, J shed 3 bases, and the junction held 8 bases outside the gene matches. The CDR3 sequence is CSASLAGLIYNEQFF. DNA for the CDR3: TGCAGTGCTAGTTTAGCGGGTCTGATCTACAATGAGCAGTTCTTC.

There are a few counts of this clonotype. This rearrangement joins TRBV3-1 to TRBJ2-7; possible D gene TRBD1, 6 bases. This CDR3 has 15 residues. Trimming took 1 base from V and 2 from J, leaving 12 bases between them. CDR1 and CDR2 from the germline V gene are LGHDT and YNNKEL (reference sequence). CDR3 protein: CASSQAQGTPYEQYF. In DNA form, the CDR3 reads TGTGCCAGCAGCCAAGCACAGGGAACCCCCTACGAGCAGTACTTC.

This chain joins TRBV20-1 and TRBJ2-7, with TRBD1 matching over 7 bases. Germline CDR1 DFQATT, CDR2 SNEGSKA (reference sequence). The CDR3 consists of 13 residues. V gave up 4 bases and J gave up 5 bases; unmatched junction bases: 8. The CDR3 DNA reads TGCAGTGCTACGAAGACAGGGCAGGACGAGCAGTACTTC. Protein sequence: CSATKTGQDEQYF.

This clonotype turned up a few times. V and J are TRBV20-1 and TRBJ2-4; tentatively, D is TRBD2 (6 bases). The better agreement between TRBJ2-7 and the DNA end casts doubt on the J call. CDR3 length: 14 residues. Per germline, CDR1 DFQATT and CDR2 SNEGSKA (reference sequence). The CDR3 here is CSARDKGGAYEQYF. The CDR3 nucleotides read TGCAGTGCTAGAGATAAGGGAGGAGCCTACGAGCAGTACTTC.

This sequence joins TRBV27 and TRBJ1-2, with no clear D. The CDR3 totals 16 residues. Trimming pared 3 bases from V and 2 bases from J, leaving 16 bases between. The germline V gene has CDR1 MNHEY and CDR2 SMNVEV (reference sequence). CDR3 coding DNA: TGTGCCAGCAGTTTCCGGCCCCCTTATTTCAACTATGGCTACACCTTC. This codes for CASSFRPPYFNYGYTF.

The chain has TRBV28 and TRBJ1-2, with D uncertain. This CDR3 has 17 amino acids. Germline V lookup: CDR1 MDHEN, CDR2 SYDVKM. V was trimmed by 8 bases and J by 4 bases, leaving 26 bases between them. The CDR3 is CASEPANGGRSRYGYTF. The DNA for the CDR3 is TGTGCCAGCGAACCGGCCAACGGTGGCAGGAGTCGCTATGGCTACACCTTC.

This clonotype was observed many times. The gene calls are TRBV29-1 and TRBJ2-1; D remains ambiguous. CDR3 length equals 12 residues. From germline, CDR1 is SQVTM and CDR2 ANQGSEA. V was trimmed by 1 base and J by 8 bases, leaving 9 bases between them. The CDR3 loop is CSVEGQSHEQFF. In DNA, the CDR3 is TGCAGCGTTGAAGGCCAGTCCCATGAGCAGTTCTTC.

This clonotype was seen more than once but under ten times. The CDR3 region is CSASGGPNNEQFF. CDR3 coding DNA: TGCAGTGCTAGCGGGGGGCCCAACAATGAGCAGTTCTTC. The chain carries TRBV20-1 and TRBJ2-1; possibly TRBD2 for D (7 bases). The CDR3 loop spans 13 amino acids. Trimming removed 3 bases at V and 5 bases at J, with 11 bases between. Germline V lookup: CDR1 DFQATT, CDR2 SNEGSKA (reference sequence).

V gene TRBV4-1 combines with J gene TRBJ1-4; D perhaps matches TRBD1 (6 bases). Germline CDR1 reads MGHRA; CDR2 reads YSYEKL. The V and J ends lost 4 bases and 7 bases respectively, with 16 bases between them. The CDR3 totals 15 residues. CDR3 coding DNA: TGCGCCAGCAGCCGGCTAGGGGCAGGGGCTGAAAAACTGTTTTTT. As protein: CASSRLGAGAEKLFF.

The chain links TRBV4-2 to TRBJ2-5; D is possibly TRBD2 (6 bases). Germline values: CDR1 LGHNA, CDR2 YNFKEQ. This CDR3 contains 15 residues. Trimming removed 1 base from V and 1 base from J, with 10 bases in between. The CDR3 protein is CASSQGLASQETQYF. The CDR3 nucleotides are TGTGCCAGCAGCCAAGGCCTAGCGAGCCAAGAGACCCAGTACTTC.

This chain uses TRBV12-3 or TRBV12-4 with TRBJ2-5; a weak D match, TRBD2 (6 bases). Trimming removed 1 base from V and 0 bases from J, with 9 bases in between. The CDR3 is 15 amino acids. In DNA, the CDR3 is TGTGCCAGCAGTTTAGGCCAGCGGGACCAAGAGACCCAGTACTTC. Translation: CASSLGQRDQETQYF.

This chain connects TRBV4-1 to TRBJ2-1; D gene uncertain. Germline values: CDR1 MGHRA, CDR2 YSYEKL. There are 12 residues in the CDR3. V lost 0 bases to trimming and J lost 9 bases, with 6 bases between them. In DNA, the CDR3 is TGCGCCAGCAGCCAAGATAGGTGTGAGCAGTTCTTC. Translating it yields CASSQDRCEQFF.

This clonotype was counted a few times. The chain's CDR3 is CASSPPLGYEQYF. The DNA for the CDR3 is TGCGCCAGCAGCCCGCCATTGGGATACGAGCAGTACTTC. J is TRBJ2-7 and V is TRBV5-1; D is ambiguous. Trimming pared 4 bases from V and 4 bases from J, leaving 12 bases between. The length of the CDR3 is 13 residues. CDR1 is SGHRS, CDR2 YFSETQ, per germline.

The sample holds a few counts of this clonotype. The rearrangement joins TRBV3-1 to TRBJ2-2; D gene ambiguous. This CDR3 is built from 13 residues. Germline V gene sequence: CDR1 LGHDT, CDR2 YNNKEL (reference sequence). V was pared by 1 base and J by 6 bases, with 6 bases between. CDR3 sequence reads: CASSQGVSGELFF. CDR3 coding DNA: TGTGCCAGCAGCCAAGGGGTATCCGGGGAGCTGTTTTTT.

V usage is TRBV28 and J usage is TRBJ1-5, with a weak D call TRBD1 (5 bases). Trimming cost V 2 bases and J 0 bases, with 11 bases left between them. The CDR3 extends over 16 amino acids. Germline V lookup: CDR1 MDHEN, CDR2 SYDVKM. The CDR3 is CASSLGAAVSNQPQHF. The CDR3 DNA is TGTGCCAGCAGTTTAGGGGCAGCGGTTAGCAATCAGCCCCAGCATTTT. The full variable domain, with the rest looked up from reference TRBV28 and TRBJ1-5, is DVKVTQSSRYLVKRTGEKVFLECVQDMDHENMFWYRQDPGLGLRLIYFSYDVKMKEKGDIPEGYSVSREKKERFSLILESASTNQTSMYLCASSLGAAVSNQPQHFGDGTRLSIL.

In its sample, this clonotype was seen a few times. The V and J genes are TRBV27 and TRBJ2-5, with TRBD2 matching 10 bases. The CDR3 spans 15 residues. The trim removed 1 base at V and 5 bases at J, leaving 4 bases unmatched. Germline CDR1 is MNHEY and CDR2 is SMNVEV (reference sequence). The CDR3: CASSLWGLATETQYF. CDR3 in DNA: TGTGCCAGCAGTTTATGGGGACTAGCGACGGAGACCCAGTACTTC.

V is TRBV21-1 and J is TRBJ1-2. TRBV21-1 is tagged as a pseudogene. CDR3 length: 17 amino acids. This CDR3 is CASSKTSRDSNKEGYTF. The CDR3 DNA reads TGTGCCAGCAGCAAAACGAGCCGGGACTCCAACAAGGAGGGCTACACCTTC.

The chain links TRBV20-1 to TRBJ2-7; D remains unclear. The V end lost 3 bases, the J end lost 2 bases, and 14 bases lay between the germline ends. CDR3 size: 14 residues. Germline CDR1 reads DFQATT; CDR2 reads SNEGSKA (reference sequence). This chain's CDR3 is CSASLGSRTYEQYF. In nucleotides, the CDR3 is TGCAGTGCTAGCCTGGGCAGCCGGACCTACGAGCAGTACTTC.

The table lists this clonotype with a few counts. This chain connects TRBV20-1 to TRBJ2-1, with 7 nucleotides matching TRBD1. V was pared by 6 bases and J by 0 bases, with 5 bases of the junction left unmatched. Looked up from germline, CDR1 is DFQATT and CDR2 is SNEGSKA (reference sequence). This CDR3 spans 14 amino acids. Here the CDR3 reads CSAPGQDSYNEQFF. The DNA for the CDR3 is TGCAGTGCGCCAGGACAGGACTCCTACAATGAGCAGTTCTTC.

The chain combines TRBV12-3 or TRBV12-4 with TRBJ1-2, with 8 bases lining up with TRBD1. V gave up 0 bases and J gave up 4 bases; unmatched junction bases: 4. The CDR3 is 15 amino acids. The CDR3 DNA sequence: TGTGCCAGCAGTTTAGCGCTGACAGGGGCCTATGGCTACACCTTC. Translating it yields CASSLALTGAYGYTF.

This clonotype was counted a few times. The rearrangement uses TRBV3-1 and TRBJ2-7; D gene uncertain. V was shortened by 1 base and J by 1 base, with 17 bases between the two germline ends. CDR3 length: 17 amino acids. Germline values: CDR1 LGHDT, CDR2 YNNKEL (reference sequence). The CDR3 nucleotides read TGTGCCAGCAGCCAAGTAGGGTGGTTAGCCCAGTCCTACGAGCAGTACTTC. Its protein product is CASSQVGWLAQSYEQYF.

This clonotype was counted a single time. This sequence joins TRBV5-1 and TRBJ2-5; 9 bases are shared with TRBD1. The trim removed 0 bases at V and 5 bases at J, leaving 5 bases unmatched. This CDR3 spans 15 amino acids. Germline V gives CDR1 SGHRS, CDR2 YFSETQ. The CDR3 sequence: CASSLGTGATETQYF. CDR3 in DNA: TGCGCCAGCAGCTTGGGGACAGGGGCCACTGAGACCCAGTACTTC.

The rearrangement joins TRBV5-5 to TRBJ2-3; D possibly corresponds to TRBD1 (5 bases). The ends were cut back, 7 bases at V and 3 bases at J, with 15 bases in the middle. Germline V gives CDR1 SGHKS, CDR2 YYEKEE (reference sequence). The CDR3 covers 14 residues. CDR3 in amino acids: CASYSGIRTDTQYF. CDR3 nucleotide sequence: TGTGCCAGCTACTCAGGGATCCGTACAGATACGCAGTATTTT.

This clonotype was observed many times. The chain has TRBV12-3 or TRBV12-4 and TRBJ1-2, with a weak D call TRBD1 (6 bases). V dropped 8 bases and J dropped 3 bases, with 16 bases sitting between them. This CDR3 contains 14 residues. CDR3 region: CASSLGGEYYGYTF. The CDR3 region has the DNA TGTGCCAGCTCCCTAGGGGGGGAGTACTATGGCTACACCTTC.

The chain is built from TRBV27 and TRBJ2-1; the match to TRBD2 covers 10 bases. J lost 9 bases, V lost 10 bases, and 6 bases had no gene match. The CDR3 sequence is 12 residues long. CDR1 and CDR2 (germline): MNHEY, SMNVEV (reference sequence). CDR3 in DNA: TGTGCCACCCTAGCGGGGGCAGGTGAGCAGTTCTTC. It encodes CATLAGAGEQFF.

The table lists this clonotype with many counts. This chain connects TRBV29-1 to TRBJ2-1, with D perhaps assigned TRBD1 or TRBD2 (5 bases each). CDR1 and CDR2 (germline): SQVTM, ANQGSEA. V shed 6 bases and J shed 7 bases, with 13 bases lying between them. This CDR3 comprises 12 residues. The CDR3 spells CSVGRMGNEQFF. The CDR3 DNA reads TGCAGCGTGGGACGCATGGGGAATGAGCAGTTCTTC.